The subject of this entry is one T cell receptor beta chain. V lost 3 bases and J lost 1; bases outside the gene matches: 3. Germline V gene data show CDR1 as KGHSH and CDR2 as LQKENI. The length of the CDR3 is 15 residues. The sample originates from a study of blood T cell repertoires in COVID-19. In the authors' workflow: For nucleated cells, counts were estimated from reference gene primer amplification. Some clones are missing from TCRdb's copy, which holds only in-frame ones; the method was immunoSEQ multiplex PCR. The V and J calls and clone size are taken from that table; D and trimming were inferred from the DNA. The profile shows some 390,000 clones, just under 90% of them singletons.

This receptor was obtained from a woman aged 25 to 39 who had recovered from COVID-19. This rearrangement joins TRBV18 to TRBJ2-1; 7 nucleotides align to TRBD2. Sequenced material: PBMCs or T cells enriched from blood (not recorded which). CDR3 in DNA: TGTGCCAGCTCACCCCAGGGAGGGTCCTACAATGAGCAGTTCTTC. This codes for CASSPQGGSYNEQFF.